In this sample, the clone carrying this T cell receptor (beta chain) turned up once. Measured with immunoSEQ multiplex PCR; TCRdb has only the in-frame clones, and not every one. The data show more than 65,000 clones, about 93% seen once. This CDR3 comprises 15 residues. The V segment lost 3 bases and the J segment 2 bases; nucleotides outside the gene matches: 0. Per the germline V gene, CDR1 is KGHSH and CDR2 is LQKENI. This entry belongs to a study of T cell changes during pregnancy in multiple sclerosis. J is TRBJ2-1 and V is TRBV18; 11 nucleotides match TRBD2. This sequence was found in a female donor with multiple sclerosis, enrolled in a pregnancy study. Sequenced here: peripheral blood, sampled in the first trimester of pregnancy. CDR3 nucleotides: TGTGCCAGCTCACCGACTAGCGGGGCCTACAATGAGCAGTTCTTC. Translation: CASSPTSGAYNEQFF.